These 25 T cell receptor beta chains share one sample of origin, sequenced in a study of shared clonotypes between healthy human individuals. The data were produced by immunoSEQ multiplex PCR, yet TCRdb's version contains in-frame clones alone and is incomplete. This table holds about 1.5 million clones, roughly 96% found once. The sequenced sample consisted of naive CD4+ T cells sorted from blood. Sample subset: CD45RA+ positively selected. Every receptor here comes from a man aged 25-45 years in good health.

The genes are TRBV9 and TRBJ2-7; possible D gene TRBD1, 6 bases. The V gene lost 0 bases and the J gene lost 3 bases, with 19 bases spanning the gap. This CDR3 spans 17 amino acids. Germline V CDR1 and CDR2: SGDLS, YYNGEE. This CDR3 reads CASSVGSGGHSYYEQYF. The CDR3 coding sequence is TGTGCCAGCAGCGTAGGTAGTGGGGGACATAGCTACTACGAGCAGTACTTC.

This clone was counted a single time. J is TRBJ2-5 and V is TRBV7-9; perhaps TRBD2 as D (6 bases). Germline V CDR1 and CDR2: SEHNR, FQNEAQ (reference sequence). This CDR3 has 14 residues. The ends were cut back, 1 base at V and 5 bases at J, with 11 bases in the middle. CDR3 sequence reads: CASSLDGGRETQYF. The CDR3 bases are TGTGCCAGCAGCTTAGATGGTGGGAGGGAGACCCAGTACTTC.

CDR3 nucleotides: TGCGCCAGCAAACTAGCGGGTAATTTGCTCCACGAGCAGTACTTC. Amino acids: CASKLAGNLLHEQYF. The chain uses TRBV5-1 and TRBJ2-7; 9 positions match TRBD2. The CDR3 totals 15 residues. After removal of 6 bases from V and 5 bases from J, the junction contained 12 bases not matched to a gene. Germline V gene sequence: CDR1 SGHRS, CDR2 YFSETQ.

The chain combines TRBV5-1 with TRBJ2-7, with TRBD2 matching over 9 bases. Germline-derived CDR1 and CDR2 are SGHRS and YFSETQ. Trimming at V came to 6 bases and at J to 7 bases, leaving 14 bases not matched to a gene. This CDR3 is built from 15 residues. The CDR3 DNA sequence: TGCGCCAGCACACTAGCGGGCAAGCCCACCGGGGAGCAGTACTTC. It is translated as CASTLAGKPTGEQYF.

For this clone: Additional DNA sequences in this sample encode the identical CDR3. V usage is TRBV28 and J usage is TRBJ1-1; D gene uncertain. Germline V lookup: CDR1 MDHEN, CDR2 SYDVKM. V gave up 3 bases and J gave up 4 bases, with 6 bases separating them. The CDR3 totals 12 residues. CDR3 protein: CASSFRGTEAFF. CDR3 DNA sequence: TGTGCCAGCAGTTTCCGGGGCACTGAAGCTTTCTTT.

CDR3 residues: CSVGLGRESIQYF. In DNA, the CDR3 is TGCAGCGTTGGTTTAGGGCGGGAGTCCATTCAGTACTTC. The chain uses TRBV29-1 and TRBJ2-4, with 7 bases aligning to TRBD2. This CDR3 has 13 residues. Germline V gene data show CDR1 as SQVTM and CDR2 as ANQGSEA. V shed 4 bases and J 9 bases; nucleotides not matched to a gene: 9.

This clone has just one count. Other DNA sequences within the sample encode an identical CDR3. V usage is TRBV5-1 and J usage is TRBJ2-7; D is unresolved. Germline V gene sequence: CDR1 SGHRS, CDR2 YFSETQ. This CDR3 has 14 amino acids. V was clipped by 1 base and J by 2 bases, with 10 bases between them. Written as DNA, the CDR3 is TGCGCCAGCAGCTTGTCGGGCGGACCCTACGAGCAGTACTTC. It is translated as CASSLSGGPYEQYF.

This sequence joins TRBV19 and TRBJ1-2; D not certain. The V and J ends lost 5 bases and 8 bases respectively, with 12 bases between them. Germline CDR1 and CDR2: LNHDA and SQIVND (reference sequence). The CDR3 is made up of 12 amino acids. As DNA, the CDR3 is TGTGCCAGTAGTGGAGACCCCGGGGGCTACACCTTC. Its protein product is CASSGDPGGYTF.

Of note for this clone: Different DNA sequences within this sample yield the same CDR3. This chain uses TRBV6-1 with TRBJ2-7, with 7 bases lining up with TRBD1. V dropped 5 bases and J dropped 4; count of bases not matched to a gene: 8. Germline values: CDR1 MNHNS, CDR2 SASEGT. The CDR3 consists of 14 residues. CDR3 sequence (DNA): TGTGCCAGCAGTCTGCGGACAGGTAGTTACGAGCAGTACTTC. Residues: CASSLRTGSYEQYF.

In its sample, this clone was seen once. The V gene is TRBV28, the J gene TRBJ2-5, with D possibly matching TRBD2 (5 bases). The ends were cut back, 3 bases at V and 3 bases at J, with 8 bases in the middle. The length of the CDR3 is 13 residues. Looked up from germline, CDR1 is MDHEN and CDR2 is SYDVKM. CDR3 sequence: CASSFGSEETQYF. The DNA for the CDR3 is TGTGCCAGCAGTTTTGGTAGCGAAGAGACCCAGTACTTC.

The J gene is TRBJ1-1, the V gene TRBV20-1, with D unclear. CDR1 DFQATT and CDR2 SNEGSKA come from the germline V gene (reference sequence). CDR3 length equals 11 residues. Trimming pared 4 bases from V and 8 bases from J, leaving 11 bases between. Written as DNA, the CDR3 is TGCAGTGCTATGCTGCACCTCGAAGCTTTCTTT. This sequence encodes CSAMLHLEAFF.

The chain links TRBV5-6 to TRBJ2-7; the D gene is possibly TRBD1 (6 bases). In germline, CDR1 is SGHDT, CDR2 YYEEEE. Trimming pared 0 bases from V and 3 bases from J, leaving 13 bases between. This CDR3 spans 15 amino acids. CDR3 loop: CASSLEAGAGYEQYF. CDR3 nucleotides: TGTGCCAGCAGCTTGGAGGCAGGGGCGGGCTACGAGCAGTACTTC.

This chain uses TRBV20-1 with TRBJ2-1; D gene ambiguous. Germline assignment: CDR1 DFQATT and CDR2 SNEGSKA (reference sequence). V was trimmed by 3 bases and J by 10 bases, leaving 7 bases between them. This CDR3 spans 10 amino acids. In DNA, the CDR3 is TGCAGTGCTAGCCCATTGGAGCAGTTCTTC. It encodes CSASPLEQFF.

The genes are TRBV5-4 and TRBJ2-2; no firm D call. Trimming took off 5 bases at V and 3 bases at J, with 17 bases between the two ends. The germline gives CDR1 SGHNT, CDR2 YYREEE (reference sequence). CDR3 length equals 16 residues. The CDR3 DNA follows: TGTGCCAGCAGTTCTCCCCTCCACCTTCACACCGGGGAGCTGTTTTTT. It encodes CASSSPLHLHTGELFF.

The V and J genes are TRBV2 and TRBJ2-1, with no clear D. The germline V gene has CDR1 SNHLY and CDR2 FYNNEI. The CDR3 extends over 17 amino acids. V lost 2 bases to trimming and J lost 9 bases, with 23 bases between them. CDR3 region: CASSEWVASALPREQFF. The DNA for the CDR3 is TGTGCCAGCAGTGAATGGGTTGCGAGCGCACTTCCACGTGAGCAGTTCTTC.

This rearrangement joins TRBV6-1 to TRBJ2-7, with D possibly matching TRBD2 (6 bases). V was trimmed by 5 bases and J by 7 bases, leaving 12 bases between them. The CDR3 loop spans 12 amino acids. Per the germline V gene, CDR1 is MNHNS and CDR2 is SASEGT. The CDR3: CASSLGGWEQYF. The CDR3 nucleotides are TGTGCCAGCAGTTTGGGAGGTTGGGAGCAGTACTTC.

The rearrangement links TRBV27 to TRBJ1-5; D might be TRBD1 (5 bases). The CDR3 length is 16 residues. V was shortened by 5 bases and J by 4 bases, with 18 bases between the two germline ends. Germline lookup yields CDR1 MNHEY and CDR2 SMNVEV (reference sequence). The CDR3 DNA reads TGTGCCAGCAGTCGAAAAGGGGTTAGAGATAATCAGCCCCAGCATTTT. It encodes CASSRKGVRDNQPQHF.

V is TRBV15 and J is TRBJ2-7; D call uncertain. Trimming removed 4 bases at V and 4 bases at J, with 11 bases between. The CDR3 has 13 amino acids. Germline CDR1 LNHNV, CDR2 YYDKDF (reference sequence). The CDR3 loop reads CATSNHQLYEQYF. DNA for the CDR3: TGTGCCACCAGCAATCATCAGTTATACGAGCAGTACTTC.

The V and J genes are TRBV4-2 and TRBJ2-2; D gene unclear. From germline, CDR1 is LGHNA and CDR2 YNFKEQ. The V gene lost 0 bases and the J gene lost 2 bases, with 13 bases spanning the gap. The CDR3 covers 17 residues. In DNA form, the CDR3 reads TGTGCCAGCAGCCAAGACTACGGGCAGACAAACACCGGGGAGCTGTTTTTT. It codes for CASSQDYGQTNTGELFF.

The rearrangement joins TRBV18 to TRBJ2-7; 10 bases are a match to TRBD2. The length of the CDR3 is 18 residues. Germline V gene data show CDR1 as KGHSH and CDR2 as LQKENI. The ends lost 8 bases at V and 3 bases at J; junction bases unmatched: 19. The CDR3, as DNA: TGTGCCAGCACAAAAAAGGCGCACGGGAGCGGGAGGGTCTACGAGCAGTACTTC. Its translation is CASTKKAHGSGRVYEQYF. Together with reference TRBV18 and TRBJ2-7, the CDR3 gives the full variable domain: NAGVMQNPRHLVRRRGQEARLRCSPMKGHSHVYWYRQLPEEGLKFMVYLQKENIIDESGMPKERFSAEFPKEGPSILRIQQVVRGDSAAYFCASTKKAHGSGRVYEQYFGPGTRLTVT.

The rearrangement links TRBV5-6 to TRBJ2-3; D may correspond to TRBD1 or TRBD2 (7 bases each). Germline values: CDR1 SGHDT, CDR2 YYEEEE. The CDR3 is 15 amino acids. Trimming shortened V by 4 bases and J by 4 bases, and 16 bases separated the two germline ends. CDR3 nucleotide sequence: TGTGCCAGCAGCCCAGGGGGGGCGCATGCAGATACGCAGTATTTT. This sequence encodes CASSPGGAHADTQYF.

The gene calls are TRBV5-4 and TRBJ1-1; the D is unclear. CDR1 and CDR2 (germline): SGHNT, YYREEE (reference sequence). The CDR3 consists of 14 residues. The ends were cut back, 4 bases at V and 5 bases at J, with 15 bases in the middle. The CDR3 DNA follows: TGTGCCAGCAGCCCCCCACAGCCCGAGACTGAAGCTTTCTTT. Translation: CASSPPQPETEAFF.

The chain uses TRBV11-2 and TRBJ2-5, with TRBD1 identical over 8 bases. The CDR3 has 15 amino acids. Germline-derived CDR1 and CDR2 are SGHAT and FQNNGV. With V trimmed by 1 base and J by 3 bases, 4 bases remained unmatched. CDR3 nucleotides: TGTGCCAGCAGCTTAGGGGGGACAGGAGAAGAGACCCAGTACTTC. Its translation: CASSLGGTGEETQYF. Filled out from reference TRBV11-2 and TRBJ2-5, the complete variable domain reads EAGVAQSPRYKIIEKRQSVAFWCNPISGHATLYWYQQILGQGPKLLIQFQNNGVVDDSQLPKDRFSAERLKGVDSTLKIQPAKLEDSAVYLCASSLGGTGEETQYFGPGTRLLVL.

The CDR3 loop is CASSFDSSGNQPQHF. CDR3 coding DNA: TGTGCCAGCAGTTTCGACAGTTCGGGCAATCAGCCCCAGCATTTT. J is TRBJ1-5 and V is TRBV27; D possibly corresponds to TRBD1 (5 bases). With 3 bases removed from V and 2 bases from J, the gap between germline ends came to 11 bases. Germline V gene lookup returns CDR1 MNHEY and CDR2 SMNVEV (reference sequence). The CDR3 extends over 15 amino acids.

The rearrangement links TRBV7-2 to TRBJ1-4, with D possibly matching TRBD1 (5 bases). V lost 3 bases, J lost 0 bases, and 11 bases lay in between. The germline gives CDR1 SGHTA, CDR2 FQGNSA. This CDR3 has 16 residues. The CDR3 sequence: CASSFRGWATNEKLFF. The CDR3 bases are TGTGCCAGCAGCTTTAGGGGTTGGGCAACTAATGAAAAACTGTTTTTT.